These 12 T cell receptor beta chains share one sample of origin, sequenced in a study of shared clonotypes between healthy human individuals. Clones were read by immunoSEQ multiplex PCR, and TCRdb kept only the in-frame ones, dropping some. Of fewer than 700,000 clones listed, around 80% are singletons. The sample comprised PBMCs. The origin of the receptors is a woman aged 40 to 50 in good health. Some clones in this sample may be carry-over from other donors' samples.

The rearrangement uses TRBV7-8 and TRBJ2-1; D gene unclear. The CDR3 length is 16 residues. The V gene's germline CDR1 is SGHVS and CDR2 FQNEAQ. V was shortened by 1 base and J by 2 bases, with 12 bases between the two germline ends. The CDR3 reads CASSLGSPGPYNEQFF. The CDR3 DNA is TGTGCCAGCAGCTTAGGATCTCCCGGACCCTACAATGAGCAGTTCTTC.

The chain joins TRBV27 to TRBJ1-1; no definite D call. Germline assignment: CDR1 MNHEY and CDR2 SMNVEV (reference sequence). The CDR3 is made up of 16 amino acids. Between the trimmed V and J ends, which lost 6 bases and 4 bases, there was a span of 21 bases. Here the CDR3 reads CASSKGSIVGSTEAFF. Here the CDR3 DNA reads TGTGCCAGCAGCAAGGGAAGTATAGTGGGGAGCACTGAAGCTTTCTTT.

J is TRBJ1-1 and V is TRBV7-9; TRBD1 aligns across 8 bases. Trimming removed 5 bases from V and 10 bases from J; junction bases left unmatched: 15. The CDR3 has 15 residues. Germline V lookup: CDR1 SEHNR, CDR2 FQNEAQ (reference sequence). CDR3 loop: CASSTPPGTGKGAFF. The DNA for the CDR3 is TGTGCCAGCAGCACCCCCCCAGGGACAGGCAAGGGAGCTTTCTTT. Full variable domain (remainder filled in from reference TRBV7-9 and TRBJ1-1): DTGVSQNPRHKITKRGQNVTFRCDPISEHNRLYWYRQTLGQGPEFLTYFQNEAQLEKSRLLSDRFSAERPKGSFSTLEIQRTEQGDSAMYLCASSTPPGTGKGAFFGQGTRLTVV.

The chain couples TRBV5-4 to TRBJ2-7; 10 positions match TRBD1. The germline V gene has CDR1 SGHNT and CDR2 YYREEE (reference sequence). The ends lost 5 bases at V and 2 bases at J; junction bases unmatched: 10. This CDR3 comprises 16 residues. The CDR3 loop is CASSPFGGTGAYEQYF. The CDR3 bases are TGTGCCAGCAGTCCTTTCGGGGGGACAGGGGCCTACGAGCAGTACTTC.

The CDR3 DNA reads as TGTGCCAGCAGCCCCGGGGGCGTTAGCGACCTTGGGCAGTACTTC. Its translation is CASSPGGVSDLGQYF. The chain joins TRBV2 to TRBJ2-5; D might be TRBD1 or TRBD2, each matching 6 bases. CDR3 size: 15 residues. Germline V gene sequence: CDR1 SNHLY, CDR2 FYNNEI. V lost 6 bases and J 11 bases, leaving 25 bases between the germline ends.

The rearrangement uses TRBV7-3 and TRBJ1-1; 9 bases line up with TRBD1. In germline, CDR1 is SGHTA, CDR2 FQGTGA. The trim removed 1 base at V and 3 bases at J, leaving 15 bases unmatched. The CDR3 sequence is 19 residues long. This CDR3 reads CASSLKRRGGTGIDTEAFF. CDR3 in DNA: TGTGCCAGCAGCTTAAAACGTCGGGGAGGGACAGGGATCGACACTGAAGCTTTCTTT. The variable domain in full, with the rest retrieved from reference TRBV7-3 and TRBJ1-1, is GAGVSQTPSNKVTEKGKYVELRCDPISGHTALYWYRQSLGQGPEFLIYFQGTGAADDSGLPNDRFFAVRPEGSVSTLKIQRTERGDSAVYLCASSLKRRGGTGIDTEAFFGQGTRLTVV.

This chain connects TRBV11-2 to TRBJ2-4, with D perhaps TRBD2 (5 bases). This CDR3 is built from 14 residues. Germline V CDR1 and CDR2: SGHAT, FQNNGV. The ends were cut back, 5 bases at V and 6 bases at J, with 14 bases in the middle. The CDR3 loop reads CASSPVRGRNIQYF. The CDR3 region has the DNA TGTGCCAGCAGCCCCGTTCGAGGGAGAAACATTCAGTACTTC.

This clone came up once. This CDR3 is CASSPVGTGTIYEQYF. CDR3 bases: TGTGCCAGCTCACCCGTAGGGACAGGGACTATCTACGAGCAGTACTTC. J is TRBJ2-7 and V is TRBV18, with 9 bases aligning to TRBD1. Germline V CDR1 and CDR2: KGHSH, LQKENI. The CDR3 runs 16 residues. The trim removed 3 bases at V and 3 bases at J, leaving 9 bases unmatched.

The genes are TRBV7-9 and TRBJ1-2; D uncertain. Germline-derived CDR1 and CDR2 are SEHNR and FQNEAQ (reference sequence). The CDR3 is 14 residues long. V shed 5 bases and J shed 2 bases, with 12 bases lying between them. In nucleotides, the CDR3 is TGTGCCAGCAGCGCTCAGAATCTGAACTATGGCTACACCTTC. Amino acid sequence: CASSAQNLNYGYTF. Together with reference TRBV7-9 and TRBJ1-2, the CDR3 gives the full variable domain: DTGVSQNPRHKITKRGQNVTFRCDPISEHNRLYWYRQTLGQGPEFLTYFQNEAQLEKSRLLSDRFSAERPKGSFSTLEIQRTEQGDSAMYLCASSAQNLNYGYTFGSGTRLTVV.

To note about this clone: This CDR3 is also generated by other DNA sequences in the sample. The V gene is TRBV30, the J gene TRBJ1-2; D remains unclear. Germline V gives CDR1 GTSNPN, CDR2 SVGIG (reference sequence). Trimming left V 2 bases short and J 2 bases short, with 9 bases between. CDR3 size: 13 residues. Here the CDR3 DNA reads TGTGCCTGGAGTCCGACGGGGAACTATGGCTACACCTTC. This sequence encodes CAWSPTGNYGYTF.

The V and J genes are TRBV4-2 and TRBJ1-4; TRBD1 might be the D (6 bases). CDR1 and CDR2 from the germline V gene are LGHNA and YNFKEQ. This CDR3 has 17 residues. V lost 4 bases and J lost 4, with 19 bases in between. This CDR3 reads CASSREGQGTYNEKLFF. The CDR3 bases are TGTGCCAGCAGCCGAGAGGGCCAGGGGACTTATAATGAAAAACTGTTTTTT.

J is TRBJ1-1 and V is TRBV7-9, with 9 bases identical to TRBD1. J gave up 4 bases and V 6 bases, and 9 bases lay outside the gene matches. The CDR3 is 15 residues long. Germline CDR1 reads SEHNR; CDR2 reads FQNEAQ (reference sequence). The chain's CDR3 is CASSRRGQGITEAFF. CDR3 DNA sequence: TGTGCCAGCAGTCGAAGAGGACAGGGGATCACTGAAGCTTTCTTT. Full variable domain (missing parts from reference TRBV7-9 and TRBJ1-1): DTGVSQNPRHKITKRGQNVTFRCDPISEHNRLYWYRQTLGQGPEFLTYFQNEAQLEKSRLLSDRFSAERPKGSFSTLEIQRTEQGDSAMYLCASSRRGQGITEAFFGQGTRLTVV.